The present TCR beta chain was sequenced within a study of cytomegalovirus exposure and HLA in healthy donors. All donors participated as healthy donors of bone marrow. As for this clone: What it binds is not known.

Germline CDR1 is MNHEY and CDR2 is SMNVEV (reference sequence). This CDR3 is 15 amino acids long. Trimming left V 0 bases short and J 3 bases short, with 11 bases between. The PCR made use of 60 Vbeta and 13 Jbeta primers. In the authors' workflow: Later reanalysis found about 78 million unique TCR beta chains, around 10 million of them shared. TCRdb's table, derived via immunoSEQ multiplex PCR, lists solely in-frame clones and lacks some. V and J calls plus clone size are reproduced from that table; the DNA served to infer D and trimming. The sample totals around 130,000 clones. Study findings and constraints: With later analysis, a missense DCLRE1C variant became linked to TCR beta V- and J-gene trimming. Roughly 170 TCR beta chains were listed as cytomegalovirus-associated.

The sequence was collected from a woman aged 40 to 50 in good health and CMV-seronegative. V and J are TRBV27 and TRBJ1-1; D might be TRBD1 (5 bases). The sequencing input was PBMCs. CDR3 bases: TGTGCCAGCAGTTTATCGTTTAGGGGTGACACTGAAGCTTTCTTT. This codes for CASSLSFRGDTEAFF.